A single sample gave rise to the 32 T cell receptor beta chains below, sequenced in a study of blood T cells in healthy people across ages. A J-beta primer mix and a sample-barcoded 5' primer were used in a second PCR of roughly 6 to 12 cycles. Each CDR3 protein gets one entry after TCRdb re-called the 5' RACE reads with MiXCR. The sample holds some 800,000 distinct CDR3 sequences, approximately 25% seen once. The data were also submitted as part of a second study, on T cells of mothers and their children.

The sample taken for sequencing was blood. Every receptor here comes from a boy between 10 and 17 years old in good health.

This clonotype was detected a few times. The chain couples TRBV19 to TRBJ2-1; TRBD2 aligns across 12 bases. The CDR3 has 15 residues. In germline, CDR1 is LNHDA, CDR2 SQIVND (reference sequence). V gave up 2 bases and J gave up 6 bases; unmatched junction bases: 2. CDR3 nucleotides: TGTGCCAGTAGTATAATGACTAGCGGGAGCAATGAGCAGTTCTTC. Protein product: CASSIMTSGSNEQFF. Complete variable domain (other parts from reference TRBV19 and TRBJ2-1): DGGITQSPKYLFRKEGQNVTLSCEQNLNHDAMYWYRQDPGQGLRLIYYSQIVNDFQKGDIAEGYSVSREKKESFPLTVTSAQKNPTAFYLCASSIMTSGSNEQFFGPGTRLTVL.

The rearrangement uses TRBV24-1 and TRBJ2-1, with D possibly called TRBD1 or TRBD2 (5 bases each). The CDR3 is 15 amino acids. Germline V gives CDR1 KGHDR, CDR2 SFDVKD. The V gene lost 10 bases and the J gene lost 7 bases, with 22 bases spanning the gap. CDR3 loop: CATGETRGHHNEQFF. CDR3 DNA: TGTGCCACTGGGGAAACGAGGGGTCATCATAATGAGCAGTTCTTC.

The chain is built from TRBV27 and TRBJ2-3; no clear D. The CDR3 contains 13 residues. Trimming took 3 bases from V and 4 from J, leaving 8 bases between them. Germline V lookup: CDR1 MNHEY, CDR2 SMNVEV (reference sequence). This chain's CDR3 is CASSFSNSDTQYF. In DNA, the CDR3 is TGTGCCAGCAGTTTTAGTAATTCAGATACGCAGTATTTT.

This clonotype was counted between two and nine times. This chain connects TRBV29-1 to TRBJ2-7; unclear D gene. The CDR3 loop spans 12 amino acids. Deletions cut 1 base from V and 5 bases from J, with 9 bases between. The V gene's germline CDR1 is SQVTM and CDR2 ANQGSEA. The CDR3 DNA reads TGCAGCGTTGAAGTTAGCCGGAACGAGCAGTACTTC. This translates into CSVEVSRNEQYF.

In its sample, this clonotype was seen a few times. This chain joins TRBV7-9 and TRBJ2-5, with D perhaps matching TRBD2 (6 bases). Matching the DNA end better, TRBJ2-7 makes the J call doubtful. There are 17 residues in the CDR3. Germline CDR1 reads SEHNR; CDR2 reads FQNEAQ (reference sequence). The CDR3, as DNA: TGTGCCAGCAGCTTAGCCCACTCGACGGGAGACTCCTACGAGCAGTACTTC. It is translated as CASSLAHSTGDSYEQYF.

This chain links TRBV6-5 with TRBJ2-3; D is ambiguous. This CDR3 has 14 residues. Germline CDR1 and CDR2: MNHEY and SVGAGI. Deletions cut 6 bases from V and 4 bases from J, with 14 bases between. The CDR3 DNA is TGTGCCAGCAGCCTTGTGGGCGGCCCAGATACGCAGTATTTT. It is translated as CASSLVGGPDTQYF.

The chain is built from TRBV27 and TRBJ1-2, with 7 bases matching TRBD1. Germline CDR1 MNHEY, CDR2 SMNVEV (reference sequence). CDR3 length: 17 amino acids. Germline trimming cut 2 bases from V and 1 base from J; bases unmatched to any gene: 10. The CDR3: CASSLQGGLGLNYGYTF. As DNA, the CDR3 is TGTGCCAGCAGTTTACAGGGGGGGCTGGGGCTTAACTATGGCTACACCTTC.

This clonotype has a handful of counts. This chain links TRBV7-9 with TRBJ2-5; 9 bases match TRBD2. The J call is in doubt because the DNA end fits TRBJ2-1 better. Germline assignment: CDR1 SEHNR and CDR2 FQNEAQ (reference sequence). This CDR3 spans 15 amino acids. The DNA of the CDR3 is TGTGCCAGCAGCTCGCCGTGGGCGGGAGGGCTTGAGCAGTTCTTC. Residues: CASSSPWAGGLEQFF.

This clonotype showed up just a few times. The chain recombines TRBV30 with TRBJ2-5; 7 positions agree with TRBD1. The J call may not be correct, given that the DNA end is closer to TRBJ2-1. Germline-derived CDR1 and CDR2 are GTSNPN and SVGIG (reference sequence). This CDR3 has 14 residues. The CDR3 sequence: CAWSGQEYYNEQFF. The CDR3 DNA reads TGTGCCTGGTCCGGACAGGAGTACTACAATGAGCAGTTCTTC.

This clonotype appeared a few times. The J gene is TRBJ1-4, the V gene TRBV14; 7 positions agree with TRBD1. The length of the CDR3 is 16 residues. In germline, CDR1 is SGHDN, CDR2 FVKESK. J lost 3 bases, V lost 5 bases, and 9 bases had no gene match. DNA of the CDR3: TGTGCCAGCAGCGAAGGAAGACAGGGAGCTAATGAAAAACTGTTTTTT. It codes for CASSEGRQGANEKLFF.

The chain combines TRBV20-1 with TRBJ2-7; D uncertain. The V gene lost 4 bases and the J gene lost 5 bases, with 9 bases spanning the gap. The germline CDR1 and CDR2 sequences are DFQATT and SNEGSKA (reference sequence). The CDR3 is 11 residues long. The CDR3 DNA reads TGCAGTGCTAACCGATTTCACGAGCAGTACTTC. It is translated as CSANRFHEQYF.

The chain carries TRBV7-9 and TRBJ2-2, with D perhaps TRBD1 (5 bases). V was cut by 5 bases and J by 4 bases, with 14 bases left in between. Germline CDR1 reads SEHNR; CDR2 reads FQNEAQ (reference sequence). CDR3 length: 15 amino acids. The CDR3 sequence: CASSLGESGTGELFF. CDR3 sequence (DNA): TGTGCCAGCAGCCTAGGGGAATCCGGCACCGGGGAGCTGTTTTTT.

This clonotype was counted between two and nine times. The gene calls are TRBV6-2 or TRBV6-3 and TRBJ2-5; a possible D gene is TRBD1 (6 bases). V lost 6 bases and J 0 bases, leaving 20 bases between the germline ends. There are 17 residues in the CDR3. The germline V gene encodes CDR1 MNHEY and CDR2 SVGEGT. The CDR3 spells CASRALTQGIHQETQYF. CDR3 bases: TGTGCCAGCAGGGCCCTAACACAGGGAATTCACCAAGAGACCCAGTACTTC.

V usage is TRBV15 and J usage is TRBJ1-4; D call uncertain. V was shortened by 7 bases and J by 4 bases, with 16 bases between the two germline ends. The germline V gene encodes CDR1 LNHNV and CDR2 YYDKDF (reference sequence). This CDR3 is built from 15 residues. For the CDR3, the DNA is TGTGCCACCACAAGGACCCTATCCTTTAATGAAAAACTGTTTTTT. Residues: CATTRTLSFNEKLFF.

The genes are TRBV4-3 and TRBJ1-4; D call uncertain. Germline CDR1 and CDR2: LGHNA and YSLEER. The germline V and J ends were trimmed by 0 bases and 0 bases, with 8 bases remaining between them. The CDR3 sequence is 16 residues long. CDR3 in DNA: TGCGCCAGCAGCCAAGATCTTCGGTCAACTAATGAAAAACTGTTTTTT. Translated, it gives CASSQDLRSTNEKLFF.

The V gene is TRBV20-1, the J gene TRBJ2-7, with 10 bases matching TRBD1. Germline lookup yields CDR1 DFQATT and CDR2 SNEGSKA (reference sequence). V lost 3 bases to trimming and J lost 6 bases; unmatched junction nucleotides: 8. The CDR3 extends over 14 amino acids. CDR3 nucleotide sequence: TGCAGTGCTAGTGGACAGGGGGTCGAGGGCGAGCAGTACTTC. Its translation: CSASGQGVEGEQYF.

The chain recombines TRBV9 with TRBJ1-4, with D perhaps TRBD1 (6 bases). CDR3 size: 15 residues. With 4 bases removed from V and 2 bases from J, the gap between germline ends came to 12 bases. Germline V CDR1 and CDR2: SGDLS, YYNGEE. CDR3 bases: TGTGCCAGCAGCCTTCCGAGGGGGACTAATGAAAAACTGTTTTTT. The encoded protein is CASSLPRGTNEKLFF.

This sequence joins TRBV6-4 and TRBJ1-2; 10 bases line up with TRBD1. J was trimmed by 4 bases and V by 4 bases; bases with no gene match: 6. Germline V CDR1 and CDR2: MRHNA, SNTAGT. The CDR3 consists of 15 residues. For the CDR3, the DNA is TGTGCCAGCAGTGCCGGGACAGGGGAAATCTATGGCTACACCTTC. Translation: CASSAGTGEIYGYTF.

This chain connects TRBV7-3 to TRBJ2-2; 8 bases agree with TRBD1. Germline CDR1 SGHTA, CDR2 FQGTGA. The ends lost 0 bases at V and 6 bases at J; junction bases unmatched: 6. The CDR3 runs to 16 residues. The CDR3 DNA reads as TGTGCCAGCAGCTTAACGGACAGGGTTGTCCCCGGGGAGCTGTTTTTT. Protein sequence: CASSLTDRVVPGELFF.

The V and J genes are TRBV10-3 and TRBJ2-1, with a possible D match to TRBD1 (6 bases). Germline V lookup: CDR1 ENHRY, CDR2 SYGVKD. The length of the CDR3 is 13 residues. Trimming removed 10 bases from V and 7 bases from J, with 17 bases in between. The CDR3 DNA sequence: TGTGCCAGCAGCCCAAAGGACAGTAATGAGCAGTTCTTC. The encoded protein is CASSPKDSNEQFF.

V and J are TRBV20-1 and TRBJ2-2; D not resolved. CDR1 and CDR2 (germline): DFQATT, SNEGSKA (reference sequence). The CDR3 runs to 13 residues. V dropped 1 base and J dropped 2 bases, with 5 bases sitting between them. The CDR3 coding sequence is TGCAGTGCTAGAGCTAGAAACACCGGGGAGCTGTTTTTT. Protein sequence: CSARARNTGELFF.

This chain uses TRBV28 with TRBJ2-5, with D tentatively TRBD2 (5 bases). Germline loops: CDR1 MDHEN, CDR2 SYDVKM. The CDR3 is 15 amino acids. With 8 bases removed from V and 5 bases from J, the gap between germline ends came to 21 bases. CDR3 amino acids: CASGTVGEERETQYF. The CDR3 coding sequence is TGTGCCAGCGGCACGGTGGGAGAAGAGAGGGAGACCCAGTACTTC.

The chain is built from TRBV5-1 and TRBJ2-1; D might be TRBD1 (6 bases). The CDR3 is made up of 16 amino acids. Germline-derived CDR1 and CDR2 are SGHRS and YFSETQ. V was cut by 0 bases and J by 7 bases, with 17 bases left in between. The CDR3 nucleotides are TGCGCCAGCAGCTTGGCCCGCGGGCCCCAGGGGAATGAGCAGTTCTTC. Encoded protein: CASSLARGPQGNEQFF.

V usage is TRBV29-1 and J usage is TRBJ2-1; no clear D. The CDR3 is 12 residues long. CDR1 and CDR2 (germline): SQVTM, ANQGSEA. V was clipped by 5 bases and J by 8 bases, with 13 bases between them. The CDR3 sequence: CSVQLNMDEQFF. The CDR3 bases are TGCAGCGTTCAGCTTAATATGGATGAGCAGTTCTTC.

The chain's CDR3 is CATILPPRDRGTHYEQYF. Here the CDR3 DNA reads TGTGCCACCATCCTTCCACCCCGGGACAGGGGCACCCACTACGAGCAGTACTTC. V and J are TRBV24-1 and TRBJ2-5; TRBD1 matches 10 bases. The J call may be faulty, since TRBJ2-7 better matches the DNA end. The CDR3 loop spans 18 amino acids. In germline, CDR1 is KGHDR, CDR2 SFDVKD.

J is TRBJ2-5 and V is TRBV30, with TRBD2 matching 10 bases. Germline CDR1 and CDR2: GTSNPN and SVGIG (reference sequence). V was pared by 1 base and J by 2 bases, with 13 bases of the junction left unmatched. This CDR3 has 18 residues. The CDR3 DNA follows: TGTGCCTGGAGTGCCGCCCTTGCCAAGCGGGGGGGTCAAGAGACCCAGTACTTC. Translated: CAWSAALAKRGGQETQYF. The full variable domain, in which reference TRBV30 and TRBJ2-5 provide the parts outside the CDR3, is SQTIHQWPATLVQPVGSPLSLECTVEGTSNPNLYWYRQAAGRGLQLLFYSVGIGQISSEVPQNLSASRPQDRQFILSSKKLLLSDSGFYLCAWSAALAKRGGQETQYFGPGTRLLVL.

Here the CDR3 reads CATGPGRNTYEQYF. For the CDR3, the DNA is TGTGCCACCGGGCCCGGCAGAAATACCTACGAGCAGTACTTC. J is TRBJ2-7 and V is TRBV7-2; no reliable D call. Germline-derived CDR1 and CDR2 are SGHTA and FQGNSA. CDR3 length equals 14 residues. Trimming removed 10 bases at V and 2 bases at J, with 18 bases between.

This clonotype has more than one count but fewer than ten. Because it lacks the conserved phenylalanine or tryptophan at the end, this CDR3 is likely a read error. This chain uses TRBV7-9 with TRBJ2-7; D unclear. Germline CDR1 reads SEHNR; CDR2 reads FQNEAQ (reference sequence). This CDR3 is 15 amino acids long. With 5 bases removed from V and 1 base from J, the gap between germline ends came to 15 bases. The DNA of the CDR3 is TGTGCCAGCAGCCCCTTGGTGAAGCAGTCCTACGAGCAGTACCTC. Translation: CASSPLVKQSYEQYL.

The J gene is TRBJ2-7, the V gene TRBV7-2; TRBD2 matches at 12 bases. The CDR3 consists of 16 residues. Per the germline V gene, CDR1 is SGHTA and CDR2 is FQGNSA. V gave up 1 base and J gave up 4 bases; unmatched junction bases: 5. The CDR3 nucleotides read TGTGCCAGCAGCTTAGATAAGACTAGCGGGAGATACGAGCAGTACTTC. It translates to CASSLDKTSGRYEQYF.

The chain links TRBV5-1 to TRBJ1-1; 8 nucleotides line up with TRBD1. The germline gives CDR1 SGHRS, CDR2 YFSETQ. This CDR3 contains 15 residues. Trimming at V came to 4 bases and at J to 6 bases, leaving 11 bases not matched to a gene. CDR3 loop: CASSLRSTGDAEAFF. CDR3 nucleotide sequence: TGCGCCAGCAGCCTCCGCTCGACAGGGGACGCTGAAGCTTTCTTT.

CDR3 nucleotide sequence: TGTGCCAGCAGCCCGTTCGGACTAGTAACAGATACGCAGTATTTT. Translated: CASSPFGLVTDTQYF. This chain links TRBV7-2 with TRBJ2-3, with TRBD2 identical over 7 bases. The V segment lost 5 bases and the J segment 3 bases; nucleotides outside the gene matches: 8. Germline V gene sequence: CDR1 SGHTA, CDR2 FQGNSA. The CDR3 has 15 amino acids. Full variable domain (remainder filled in from reference TRBV7-2 and TRBJ2-3): GAGVSQSPSNKVTEKGKDVELRCDPISGHTALYWYRQSLGQGLEFLIYFQGNSAPDKSGLPSDRFSAERTGGSVSTLTIQRTQQEDSAVYLCASSPFGLVTDTQYFGPGTRLTVL.

The rearrangement uses TRBV4-3 and TRBJ2-1; D ambiguous. Germline V CDR1 and CDR2: LGHNA, YSLEER. V lost 0 bases, J lost 4 bases, and 13 bases lay in between. CDR3 length: 16 residues. The CDR3 nucleotides read TGCGCCAGCAGCCAAGATAGGAACGCCCGATACAATGAGCAGTTCTTC. Protein sequence: CASSQDRNARYNEQFF.